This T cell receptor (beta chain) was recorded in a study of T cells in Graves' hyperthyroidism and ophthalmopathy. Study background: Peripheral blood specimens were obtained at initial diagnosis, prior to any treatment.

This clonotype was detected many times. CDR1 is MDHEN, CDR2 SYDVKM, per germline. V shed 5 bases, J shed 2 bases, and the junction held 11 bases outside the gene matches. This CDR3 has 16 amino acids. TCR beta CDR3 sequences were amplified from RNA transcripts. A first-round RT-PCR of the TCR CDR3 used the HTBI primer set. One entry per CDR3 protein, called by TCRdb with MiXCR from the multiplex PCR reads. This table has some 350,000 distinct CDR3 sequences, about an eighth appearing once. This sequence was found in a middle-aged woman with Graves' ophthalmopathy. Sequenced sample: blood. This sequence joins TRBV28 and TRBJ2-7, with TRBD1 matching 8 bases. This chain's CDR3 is CASSHRQGPAPYEQYF. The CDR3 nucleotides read TGTGCCAGCAGTCATAGACAGGGGCCAGCTCCCTACGAGCAGTACTTC.